This T cell receptor beta chain was retrieved from a study of chemoradiotherapy in HPV16-positive cancers. Across the study: Candidate HPV-specific T-cell clones and common TCR motifs came from functional assays in a couple of HPV16-positive patients.

The germline V gene has CDR1 MDHEN and CDR2 SYDVKM. The V end lost 2 bases, the J end lost 2 bases, and 12 bases lay between the germline ends. The CDR3 has 16 residues. Here immunoSEQ multiplex PCR was the method, and the copy in TCRdb shows in-frame clones only, minus some. The sample lists 4,000 to 6,000 clones; about nine tenths were seen once. Points from the study as a whole: Better recurrence-free survival went with HPV-responsive T-cell expansion in HPV16-positive patients.

Turning to this clone: Its specificity is not known.

Repertoires were sampled repeatedly during chemoradiotherapy. This clonotype originated in a human donor with HPV-associated anogenital cancer. The sequenced sample was tumor tissue, obtained from a patient who underwent chemoradiotherapy. V usage is TRBV28 and J usage is TRBJ2-2, with D perhaps TRBD1 or TRBD2 (5 bases each). CDR3: CASSLSRGVNTGELFF. The DNA for the CDR3 is TGTGCCAGCAGTTTAAGCCGGGGCGTAAACACCGGGGAGCTGTTTTTT.